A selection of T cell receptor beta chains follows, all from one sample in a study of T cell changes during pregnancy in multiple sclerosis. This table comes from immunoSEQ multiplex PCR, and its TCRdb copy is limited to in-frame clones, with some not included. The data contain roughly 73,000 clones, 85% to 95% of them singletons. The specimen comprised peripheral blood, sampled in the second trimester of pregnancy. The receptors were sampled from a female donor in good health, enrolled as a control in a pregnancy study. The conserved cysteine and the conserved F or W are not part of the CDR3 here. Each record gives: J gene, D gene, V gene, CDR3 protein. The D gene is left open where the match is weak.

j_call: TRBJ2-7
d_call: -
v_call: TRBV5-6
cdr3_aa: ASSIGQAYEQY

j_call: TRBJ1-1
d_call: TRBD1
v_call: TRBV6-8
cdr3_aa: ASRGTGSIPLMNTEAF

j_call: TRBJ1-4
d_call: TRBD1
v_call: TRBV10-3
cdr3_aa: AISSGTGVEKLF

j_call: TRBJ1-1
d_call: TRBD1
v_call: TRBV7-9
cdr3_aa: ASSPRTGGGAEAF

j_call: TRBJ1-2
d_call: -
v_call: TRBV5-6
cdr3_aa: ASSLGGVAGNYGYT

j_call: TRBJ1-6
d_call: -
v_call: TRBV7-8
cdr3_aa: ASSLTGGYSPLH

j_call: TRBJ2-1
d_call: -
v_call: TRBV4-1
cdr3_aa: ASSQGALRGAHNEQF

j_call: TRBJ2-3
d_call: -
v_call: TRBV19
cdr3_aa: ASSIDRGFAGTDTQY

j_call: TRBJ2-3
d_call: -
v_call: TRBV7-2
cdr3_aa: ASSWGQATDTQY

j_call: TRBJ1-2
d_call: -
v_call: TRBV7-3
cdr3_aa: ASSPRDNYGYT

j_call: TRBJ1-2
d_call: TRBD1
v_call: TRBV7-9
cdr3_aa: ASSLASDRGSYGYT

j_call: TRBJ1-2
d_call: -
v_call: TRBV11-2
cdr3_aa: ASRAAFRGANYGYT

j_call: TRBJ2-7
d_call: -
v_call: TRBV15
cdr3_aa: ATSTFSSLQDYEQY

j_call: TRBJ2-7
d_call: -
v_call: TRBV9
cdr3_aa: ASSGQESHEQY

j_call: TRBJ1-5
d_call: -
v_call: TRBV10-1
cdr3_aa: ASSEPEGGTTPYSNQPQH

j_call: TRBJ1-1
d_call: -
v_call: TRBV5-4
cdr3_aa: ASSPGGRTEAF

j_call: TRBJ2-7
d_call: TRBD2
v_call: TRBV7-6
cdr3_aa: ASSSQPGGSYEQY

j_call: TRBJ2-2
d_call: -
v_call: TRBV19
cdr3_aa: ASSIGIRGNTGELF

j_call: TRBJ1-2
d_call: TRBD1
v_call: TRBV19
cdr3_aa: ASSPGTGFYGYT

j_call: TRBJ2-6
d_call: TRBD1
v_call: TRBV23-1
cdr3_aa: ASSQSRGKHSSGANVLT

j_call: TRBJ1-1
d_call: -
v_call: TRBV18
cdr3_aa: ASSIQERTEAF

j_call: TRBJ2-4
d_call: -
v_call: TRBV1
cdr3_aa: TSSRLGLAGLAKNIQY

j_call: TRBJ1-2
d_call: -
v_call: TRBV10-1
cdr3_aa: ASISGAPYGYT

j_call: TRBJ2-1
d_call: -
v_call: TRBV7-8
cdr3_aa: ASSPILGGEQF

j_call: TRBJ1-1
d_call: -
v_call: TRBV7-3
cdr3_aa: ASSPFGGVNTEAF

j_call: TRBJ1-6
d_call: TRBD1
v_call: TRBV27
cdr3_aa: ASSPVDRVDSPLH

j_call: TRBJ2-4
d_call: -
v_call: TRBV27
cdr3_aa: ASSFLLTKNIQY

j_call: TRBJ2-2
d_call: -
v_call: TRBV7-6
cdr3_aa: ASSLVRKGVTLLTGELF

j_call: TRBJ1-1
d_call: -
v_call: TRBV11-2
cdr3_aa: ASSLQGSMNTEAF

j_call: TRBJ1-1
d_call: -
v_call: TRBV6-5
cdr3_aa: ASSYSGYTEAF

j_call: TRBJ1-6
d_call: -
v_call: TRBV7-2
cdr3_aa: ASSSPGRGGSPLH

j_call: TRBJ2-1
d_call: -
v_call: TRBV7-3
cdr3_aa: ASSFAGAGDEQF

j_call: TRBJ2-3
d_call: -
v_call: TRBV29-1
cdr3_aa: STYWRRGTDTQY

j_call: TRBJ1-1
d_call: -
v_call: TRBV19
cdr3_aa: ASSRPGATNTEAF

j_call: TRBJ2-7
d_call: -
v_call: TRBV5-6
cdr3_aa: ASSYRQPYEQY

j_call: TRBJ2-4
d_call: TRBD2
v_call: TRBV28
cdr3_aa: ASKLGGVLAKNIQY

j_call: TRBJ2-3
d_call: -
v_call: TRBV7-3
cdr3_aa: ASSLGGQGDTQY

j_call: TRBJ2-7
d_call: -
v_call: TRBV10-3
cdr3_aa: AISGQVTYEQY

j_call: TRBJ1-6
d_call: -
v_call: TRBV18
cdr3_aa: ASSPSRTFMNSPLH

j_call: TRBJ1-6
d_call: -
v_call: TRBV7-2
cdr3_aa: ASSKQGSYNSPLH

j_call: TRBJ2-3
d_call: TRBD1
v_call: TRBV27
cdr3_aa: ASSRQGLTDTQY

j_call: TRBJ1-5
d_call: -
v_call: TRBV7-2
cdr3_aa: ASREISAGQPQH

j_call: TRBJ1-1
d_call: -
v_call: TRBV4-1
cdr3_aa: ASSQVQAGKGAF

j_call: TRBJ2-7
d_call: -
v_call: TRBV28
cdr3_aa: ASSRLEQY

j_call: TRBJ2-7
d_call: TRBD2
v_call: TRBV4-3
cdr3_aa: ASSLIAGGRYEQY

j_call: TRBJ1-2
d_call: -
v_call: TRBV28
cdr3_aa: ASSGRHYGYT

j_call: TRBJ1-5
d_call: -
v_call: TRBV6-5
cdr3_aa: ASSWDTSQPQH

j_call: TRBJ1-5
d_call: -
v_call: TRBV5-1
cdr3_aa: ASSLAGDQPQH

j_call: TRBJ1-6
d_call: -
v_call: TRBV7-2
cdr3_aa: ASSLVEGGSSPLH

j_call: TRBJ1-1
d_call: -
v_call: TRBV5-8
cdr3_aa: ASSPGLQGRRAF